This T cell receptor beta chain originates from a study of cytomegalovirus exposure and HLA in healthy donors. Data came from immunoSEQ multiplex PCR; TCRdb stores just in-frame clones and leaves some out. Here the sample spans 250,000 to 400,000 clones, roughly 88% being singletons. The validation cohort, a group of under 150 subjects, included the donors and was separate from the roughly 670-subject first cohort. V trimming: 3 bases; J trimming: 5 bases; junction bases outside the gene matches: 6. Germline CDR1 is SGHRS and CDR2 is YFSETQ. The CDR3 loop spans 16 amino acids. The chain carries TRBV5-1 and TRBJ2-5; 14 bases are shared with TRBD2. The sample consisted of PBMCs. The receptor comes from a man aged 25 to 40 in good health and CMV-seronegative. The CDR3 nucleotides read TGCGCCAGCAGCTCGACTAGCGGGGGGGCCAGGGAGACCCAGTACTTC. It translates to CASSSTSGGARETQYF.